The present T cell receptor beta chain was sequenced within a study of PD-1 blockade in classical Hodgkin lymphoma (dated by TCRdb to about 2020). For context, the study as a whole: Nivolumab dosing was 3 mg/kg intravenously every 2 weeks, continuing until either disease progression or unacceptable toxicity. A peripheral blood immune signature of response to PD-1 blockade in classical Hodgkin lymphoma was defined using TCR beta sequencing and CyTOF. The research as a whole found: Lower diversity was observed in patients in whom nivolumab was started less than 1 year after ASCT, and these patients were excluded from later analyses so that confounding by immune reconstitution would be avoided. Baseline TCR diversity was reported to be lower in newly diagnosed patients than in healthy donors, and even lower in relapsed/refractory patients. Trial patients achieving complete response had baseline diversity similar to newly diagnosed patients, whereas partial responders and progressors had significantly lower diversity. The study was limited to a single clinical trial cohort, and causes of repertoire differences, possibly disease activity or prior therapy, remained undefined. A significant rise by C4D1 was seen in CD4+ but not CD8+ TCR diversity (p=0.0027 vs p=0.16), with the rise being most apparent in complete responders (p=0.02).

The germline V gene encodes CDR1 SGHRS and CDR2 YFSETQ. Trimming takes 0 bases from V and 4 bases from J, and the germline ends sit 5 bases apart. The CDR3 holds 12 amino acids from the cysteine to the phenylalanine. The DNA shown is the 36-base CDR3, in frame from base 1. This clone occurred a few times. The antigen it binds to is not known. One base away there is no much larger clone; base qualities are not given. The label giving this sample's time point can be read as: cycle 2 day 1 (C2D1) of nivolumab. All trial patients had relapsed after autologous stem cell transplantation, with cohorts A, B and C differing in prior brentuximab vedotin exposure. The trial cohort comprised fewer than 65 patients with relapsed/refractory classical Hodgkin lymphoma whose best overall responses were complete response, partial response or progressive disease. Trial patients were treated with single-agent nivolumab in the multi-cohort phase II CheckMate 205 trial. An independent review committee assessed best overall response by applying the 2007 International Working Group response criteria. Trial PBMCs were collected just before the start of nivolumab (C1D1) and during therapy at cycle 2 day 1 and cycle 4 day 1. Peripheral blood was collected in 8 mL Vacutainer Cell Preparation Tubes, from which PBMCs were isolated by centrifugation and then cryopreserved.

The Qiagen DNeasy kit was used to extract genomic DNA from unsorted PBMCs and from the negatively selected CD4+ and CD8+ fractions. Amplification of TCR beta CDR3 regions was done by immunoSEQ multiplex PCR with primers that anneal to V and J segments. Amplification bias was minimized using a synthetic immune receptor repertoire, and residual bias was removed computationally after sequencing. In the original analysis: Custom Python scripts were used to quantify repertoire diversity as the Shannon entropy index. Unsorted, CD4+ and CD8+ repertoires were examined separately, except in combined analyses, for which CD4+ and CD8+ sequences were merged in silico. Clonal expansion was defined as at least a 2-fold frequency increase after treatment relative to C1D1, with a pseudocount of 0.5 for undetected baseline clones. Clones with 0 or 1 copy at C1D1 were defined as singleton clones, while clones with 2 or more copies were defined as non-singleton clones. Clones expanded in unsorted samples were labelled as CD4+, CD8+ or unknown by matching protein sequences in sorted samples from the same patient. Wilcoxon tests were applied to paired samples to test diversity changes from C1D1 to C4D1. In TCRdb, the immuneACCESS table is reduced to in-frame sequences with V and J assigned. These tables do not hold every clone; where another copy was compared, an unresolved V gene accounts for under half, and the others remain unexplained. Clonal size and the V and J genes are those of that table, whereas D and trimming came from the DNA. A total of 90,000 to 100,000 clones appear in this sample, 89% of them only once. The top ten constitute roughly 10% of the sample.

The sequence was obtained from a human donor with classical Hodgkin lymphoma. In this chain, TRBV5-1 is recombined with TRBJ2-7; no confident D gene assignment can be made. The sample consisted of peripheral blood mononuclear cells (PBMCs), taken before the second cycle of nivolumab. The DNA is TGCGCCAGCAGCTTGGTGGGTTACGAGCAGTACTTC. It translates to CASSLVGYEQYF.